The sequence of this T cell receptor beta chain was determined in a study of shared T cell receptors in the human thymus. The count of this clone is one. Profiled with immunoSEQ multiplex PCR; TCRdb holds only in-frame clones, not every one. The data show 500,000 to 850,000 clones, around 87% seen once. The sample also formed part of further work on human thymus T cells.

This receptor was taken from a boy younger than two with a congenital heart defect. The sample taken for sequencing was thymocytes.

Written as DNA, the CDR3 is TGTGCCAGCTCATTTCCGGGACAGCGATTCGGGACCCAGTACTTC. Amino acids: CASSFPGQRFGTQYF. The V and J genes are TRBV18 and TRBJ2-5, with 7 bases aligning to TRBD1. Germline V CDR1 and CDR2: KGHSH, LQKENI. The CDR3 consists of 15 residues. Trimming at V came to 5 bases and at J to 7 bases, leaving 13 bases not matched to a gene.